This T cell receptor (beta chain) was observed in a study of CD8+CD57+ T cells in acquired aplastic anemia (dated by TCRdb to 2017 to 2018). With respect to the entire study: DNA extracted from sorted CD4+ and CD8+ cells had a mean of around 3 ug, with a range of roughly 0.2 to 27.4 ug. CD8+CD57+ expansion was defined as a frequency above the mean frequency observed in healthy subjects.

From the cysteine through the phenylalanine, the CDR3 covers 15 amino acids. CDR3 DNA is the only sequence kept; it has 45 bases, read in frame from the first base. The germline V gene provides CDR1 SQVTM and CDR2 ANQGSEA. V is trimmed back by 2 bases and J by 4 bases, and the junction contains 6 bases that no gene match accounts for. Results the study describes overall, beyond this receptor: Although twenty-nine CD8+ CDR3 sequences were shared by patients and controls, these sequences appeared highly expressed in patients and within the immunodominant clones of patients. Between patients and healthy controls, no significant difference in CD8+ Simpson's diversity was found (P=0.060).

TCR beta VDJ combination and CDR3 sequence profiling used genomic DNA as the template. An Illumina HiSeq 2000 was used for TCR repertoire sequencing. The authors' analysis ran thus. Repertoires were assessed using TRBV/TRBJ rearrangement plots, CDR3 size and DJ length profiles, and Simpson's diversity index. The most abundant DNA sequence in the deep sequencing data was taken as the immunodominant clone. CDR3 amino acid sequences were checked for sharing between subjects and were compared against published repertoires and the VDJdb database. The public sequencing data were trimmed at Q25 with fastp and processed into clonotypes with MiXCR by TCRdb, which kept only in-frame beta chains. CDR3 protein sequences are deduplicated, and each keeps its most common genes and DNA. The V and J calls and clone size are TCRdb's, not the authors'. The sample table lists approximately 170,000 distinct CDR3 sequences, more than 45% of them with a count of one. Of the sample, 2.5% to 4% is held by the ten largest clones.

Flow cytometry had shown CD8+CD57+ cell expansion in the patients selected for sequencing. Every patient had a diagnosis of severe acquired aplastic anemia based on International Study of Aplastic Anemia and Agranulocytosis and Camitta criteria. Patients had received no therapy at the time of blood sampling. In the study, sorted CD4+ and CD8+ blood T cells from patients with severe aplastic anemia and from healthy subjects underwent deep sequencing of TCR repertoires. Patients were enrolled in the USA under clinicaltrials.gov protocols 00001620, 01623167, 00001397, 00071045, 00081523 and 00961064. Ficoll-Paque density gradient centrifugation was used to isolate peripheral blood mononuclear cells. CD4+ and CD8+ T cells were sorted by FACS or magnetic beads before DNA extraction. Worth noting for this clonotype: It lacks a known antigen. Base quality data are lacking; no much larger clone is found one base away.

Input material: sorted CD4+, CD8+, or CD8+CD57+ T cells (not recorded which) from PBMCs. The rearrangement combines TRBV29-1 with TRBJ1-2; 11 middle bases align to TRBD1. The TCR sequence derives from a human donor with aplastic anemia. DNA sequence: TGCAGCGTTGAAATATCGGGACAGGGGGGCTATGGCTACACCTTC. It translates to CSVEISGQGGYGYTF.